The source of this T cell receptor beta chain is a study of shared clonotypes between healthy human individuals. Overall study results and limits: What naive subsets generally showed was a larger estimated richness than memory subsets showed.

The CDR3 length is 15 residues. Trimming cost V 4 bases and J 2 bases, with 15 bases left between them. Germline V gene data show CDR1 as SGHDN and CDR2 as FVKESK. In the case of this clone: As yet, its antigen is unknown.

Measured with immunoSEQ multiplex PCR; TCRdb has only the in-frame clones, and not every one. The data contain hundreds of thousands of clones, roughly 73% of them seen just once; the ten biggest clones take up around 2%. Sequencing was done on a sample of memory CD4+ T cells sorted from blood. The subset: CD45RA-negative fraction. The receptor's source is a woman aged 30 to 39 in good health. This chain joins TRBV14 and TRBJ2-7; D is ambiguous. CDR3 protein: CASSRPRGSTYEQYF. The DNA for the CDR3 is TGTGCCAGCAGCCGGCCTCGCGGAAGTACCTACGAGCAGTACTTC.